This is a list of T cell receptor beta chains from one sample in a study of T-cell reconstitution after alpha-beta-depleted transplantation in children. TCRdb reprocessed the PCR reads with MiXCR, giving one entry per CDR3 protein. Of a few hundred thousand distinct CDR3 sequences in the sample, roughly a quarter were seen once. Material: PBMCs, obtained before TCRalphabeta/CD19-depleted stem cell transplant. The receptors were gathered from a boy under three years old with Wiskott-Aldrich syndrome, due to receive a stem cell transplant. Each CDR3 is given with its conserved first and last residue. D genes are given only for firm matches. Clone size appears in some rows only: once, few, many, or a class for an expanded clone.

>TRBJ1-1|NA|few|TRBV5-1
TGCGCCAGCAGCCCCCTTAGAAGGGGGAACACTGAAGCTTTCTTT
CASSPLRRGNTEAFF
>TRBJ2-1|NA|many|TRBV19
TGTGCCAGTCGACGGCTAAGCTCCTACAATGAGCAGTTCTTC
CASRRLSSYNEQFF
>TRBJ2-1|TRBD2|many|TRBV5-1
TGCGCCAGCAGCTCAGGACTAGCGGGTAACAATGAGCAGTTCTTC
CASSSGLAGNNEQFF
>TRBJ2-2|NA|NA|TRBV5-1
TGCGCCAGCAGCTTGTATGTATCGGGGGAGCTGTTTTTT
CASSLYVSGELFF
>TRBJ2-3|TRBD2|few|TRBV20-1
TGCAGTGCTAGAGAGGGCGGGGGGCGAGATACGCAGTATTTT
CSAREGGGRDTQYF
>TRBJ2-5|NA|few|TRBV7-6
TGTGCCAGCGGTTTGGGAGGCGGGAAGCCCCAAGAGACCCAGTACTTC
CASGLGGGKPQETQYF
>TRBJ2-2|NA|NA|TRBV5-6
TGTGCCAGCAGCCCGTTGAGAGGGACCGGGGAGCTGTTTTTT
CASSPLRGTGELFF
>TRBJ2-5|TRBD1|few|TRBV10-3
TGTGCCTCCTCGACAGGGGACGGAAAAGAGACCCAGTACTTC
CASSTGDGKETQYF
>TRBJ2-5|TRBD2|NA|TRBV2
TGTGCCAGCACCAACGGGCTAGCGGCTAGGGAGACCCAGTACTTC
CASTNGLAARETQYF
>TRBJ2-3|TRBD2|NA|TRBV5-1
TGCGCCAGCAGCTTGGCCGGGACTAGTCCGCCTACGCAGTATTTT
CASSLAGTSPPTQYF
>TRBJ2-5|TRBD2|NA|TRBV14
TGTGCCAGCAGCCGGATGGGAGCGGGAGAACAAGAGACCCAGTACTTC
CASSRMGAGEQETQYF
>TRBJ2-7|TRBD1|few|TRBV20-1
TGCAGTGCCCCTGGACAGGGTATGATAGGCGAGCAGTACTTC
CSAPGQGMIGEQYF
>TRBJ2-7|NA|NA|TRBV7-9
TGTGCCAGCAGCTTTGCGGATTACGAGCAGTACTTC
CASSFADYEQYF
>TRBJ2-7|NA|NA|TRBV7-2
TGTGCCAGCAGCTTAGGAGTCAGCGGAACCTACGAGCAGTACTTC
CASSLGVSGTYEQYF
>TRBJ1-1|NA|few|TRBV20-1
TGCAGTGCTAGAGGGTCCTTGAACACTGAAGCTTTCTTT
CSARGSLNTEAFF
>TRBJ2-3|NA|NA|TRBV20-1
TGCAGTGCTAAACGACCCGGGGTCACAGATACGCAGTATTTT
CSAKRPGVTDTQYF
>TRBJ2-3|NA|few|TRBV7-2
TGTGCCAGCAGCTTCGGATCAGATACGCAGTATTTT
CASSFGSDTQYF
>TRBJ2-1|NA|NA|TRBV10-3
TGTGCCATCAGTGAATCGACTAGTGACTACAATGAGCAGTTCTTC
CAISESTSDYNEQFF
>TRBJ2-7|TRBD2|NA|TRBV12-3/TRBV12-4
TGTGCCAGCAGTCAACCTACCCCGGGACTAGCGGGAGTTTTTAGATACGAGCAGTACTTC
CASSQPTPGLAGVFRYEQYF
>TRBJ2-7|TRBD1|NA|TRBV29-1
TGCAGCGTTGAAGATCAAGGACAGGGGGCCGGAGAGCAGTACTTC
CSVEDQGQGAGEQYF
>TRBJ2-2|TRBD2|NA|TRBV29-1
TGCAGCGTTAATGGGGGGGCCGGGGAGCTGTTTTTT
CSVNGGAGELFF
>TRBJ2-2|NA|NA|TRBV2
TGTGCCAGCAATCCCAGGATCGCGAACACCGGGGAGCTGTTTTTT
CASNPRIANTGELFF
>TRBJ2-1|TRBD1|NA|TRBV10-3
TGTGCCATCAGGGGAAGGGGGCTGACGGATGAGCAGTTCTTC
CAIRGRGLTDEQFF
>TRBJ1-1|NA|few|TRBV27
TGTGCCAGCAACAACCCTAGTCGGGGCACTGAAGCTTTCTTT
CASNNPSRGTEAFF
>TRBJ2-7|NA|NA|TRBV12-3/TRBV12-4
TGTGCCAGCAGTTTCAGTCAGTTCTCCTACGAGCAGTACTTC
CASSFSQFSYEQYF
>TRBJ2-5|NA|NA|TRBV20-1
TGCAGTGCTAGGGGGCGGGCAGAGACCCAGTACTTC
CSARGRAETQYF
>TRBJ2-2|NA|few|TRBV20-1
TGCAGTGCTAGAGGGAAGCGGGTCGCCGGGGAGCTGTTTTTT
CSARGKRVAGELFF
>TRBJ1-1|TRBD1|NA|TRBV29-1
TGCAGCGTAAACAGGGGGAAGAACACTGAAGCTTTCTTT
CSVNRGKNTEAFF
>TRBJ1-5|NA|NA|TRBV24-1
TGTGCCACCAGCCCCAGAGGGGGGCTCAATCAGCCCCAGCATTTT
CATSPRGGLNQPQHF
>TRBJ1-4|NA|NA|TRBV5-1
TGCGCCAGCAGTGGGACACCCCGCGCAACTAATGAAAAACTGTTTTTT
CASSGTPRATNEKLFF
>TRBJ2-2|TRBD2|NA|TRBV7-2
TGTGCCAGCAGCTTAGGGATAGCGGGGATGAACACCGGGGAGCTGTTTTTT
CASSLGIAGMNTGELFF